Sequencing of this T cell receptor (beta chain) was carried out in a study of breast tumors, draining lymph nodes, adjacent tissues. TCRdb re-called the multiplex PCR reads with MiXCR, one entry per CDR3 protein. There are tens of thousands of distinct CDR3 sequences in the sample; 57% occur only once, and around a fifth lies in the top ten. The V and J ends lost 5 bases and 0 bases respectively, with 17 bases between them. The CDR3 is 15 residues long. CDR1 DFQATT and CDR2 SNEGSKA come from the germline V gene (reference sequence). This receptor was obtained from a female donor with breast cancer. Some clones in this sample may be carry-over from other donors' samples. Sequencing input: breast tumor tissue. The chain is built from TRBV20-1 and TRBJ2-7; no definite D call. In nucleotides, the CDR3 is TGCAGTGCTCTGACCTTGGACCGAAGCTCCTACGAGCAGTACTTC. It encodes CSALTLDRSSYEQYF.